The entry below gives a single T cell receptor (beta chain) sequence along with its context. What it binds is unknown. PCR amplification relied on 60 Vbeta primers (plus 13 Jbeta primers). Some clones are missing from TCRdb's copy, which holds only in-frame ones; the method was immunoSEQ multiplex PCR. This sample has 100,000 to 120,000 clones, with 67% found just once. Germline lookup yields CDR1 WNHNN and CDR2 SYGVQD (reference sequence). This CDR3 is built from 17 residues. V lost 0 bases and J lost 1; bases outside the gene matches: 4. This sample was taken from a study of cytomegalovirus exposure and HLA in healthy donors. Study-wide findings and caveats: In a later analysis, HLA-C alleles had the fewest associated TCRs, DRB1 alleles the most.

Sequences were obtained from PBMCs. V usage is TRBV10-1 and J usage is TRBJ2-3; 10 bases are a match to TRBD2. This TCR derives from a man aged 18-30 years in good health and CMV-seropositive. CDR3 coding DNA: TGCGCCAGCAGTGAGTCGCCTAGCGGGGGAGGCACAGATACGCAGTATTTT. Encoded protein: CASSESPSGGGTDTQYF.